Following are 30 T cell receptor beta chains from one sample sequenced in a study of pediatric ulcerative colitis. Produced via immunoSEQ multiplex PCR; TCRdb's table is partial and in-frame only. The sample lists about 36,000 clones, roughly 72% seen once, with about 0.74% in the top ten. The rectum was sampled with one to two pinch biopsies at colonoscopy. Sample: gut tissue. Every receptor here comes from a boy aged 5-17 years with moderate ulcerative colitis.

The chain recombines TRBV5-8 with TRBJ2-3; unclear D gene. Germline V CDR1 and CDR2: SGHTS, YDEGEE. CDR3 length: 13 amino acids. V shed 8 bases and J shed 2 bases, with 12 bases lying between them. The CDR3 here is CASTRRITDTQYF. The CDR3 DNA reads TGTGCCAGTACGAGACGGATCACAGATACGCAGTATTTT.

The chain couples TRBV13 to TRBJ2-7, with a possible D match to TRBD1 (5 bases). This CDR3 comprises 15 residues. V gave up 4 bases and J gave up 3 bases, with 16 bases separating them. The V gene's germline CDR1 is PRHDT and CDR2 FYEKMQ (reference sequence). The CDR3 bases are TGTGCCAGCAGCTCTGCGCAGGGTCCGAGCTACGAGCAGTACTTC. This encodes CASSSAQGPSYEQYF.

The CDR3 is CASSKVNRVDQPQHF. The CDR3, as DNA: TGTGCCAGCAGCAAAGTTAACAGGGTGGATCAGCCCCAGCATTTT. The chain carries TRBV21-1 and TRBJ1-5; the table assigns TRBD1, which was not confirmed against the DNA. TRBV21-1 is recorded as a pseudogene. The CDR3 has 15 residues.

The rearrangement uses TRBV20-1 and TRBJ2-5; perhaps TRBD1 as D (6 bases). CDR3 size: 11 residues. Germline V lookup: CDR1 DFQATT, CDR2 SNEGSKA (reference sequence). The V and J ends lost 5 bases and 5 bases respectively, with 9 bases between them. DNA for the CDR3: TGCAGTGCTTCAGGGGTGGAGACCCAGTACTTC. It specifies CSASGVETQYF.

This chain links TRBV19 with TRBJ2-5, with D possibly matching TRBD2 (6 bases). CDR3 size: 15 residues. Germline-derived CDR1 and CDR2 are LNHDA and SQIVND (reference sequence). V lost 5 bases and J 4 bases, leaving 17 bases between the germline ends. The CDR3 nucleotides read TGTGCCAGTAGTCTGAGCGTGAGGAGGGGAGAGACCCAGTACTTC. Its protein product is CASSLSVRRGETQYF.

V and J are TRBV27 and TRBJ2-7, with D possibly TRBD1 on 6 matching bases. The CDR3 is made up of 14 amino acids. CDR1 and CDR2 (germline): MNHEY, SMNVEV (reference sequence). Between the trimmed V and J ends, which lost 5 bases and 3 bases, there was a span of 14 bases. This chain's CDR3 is CASSLSGHNYEQYF. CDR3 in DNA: TGTGCCAGCAGTCTTTCGGGACACAACTACGAGCAGTACTTC.

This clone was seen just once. This CDR3 reads CASSPIAGGDEQYF. CDR3 sequence (DNA): TGTGCCAGCAGCCCCATAGCGGGGGGCGACGAGCAGTACTTC. J is TRBJ2-7 and V is TRBV7-2; TRBD2 agrees at 10 bases. Germline V gene lookup returns CDR1 SGHTA and CDR2 FQGNSA. This CDR3 comprises 14 residues. The ends lost 5 bases at V and 5 bases at J; junction bases unmatched: 6.

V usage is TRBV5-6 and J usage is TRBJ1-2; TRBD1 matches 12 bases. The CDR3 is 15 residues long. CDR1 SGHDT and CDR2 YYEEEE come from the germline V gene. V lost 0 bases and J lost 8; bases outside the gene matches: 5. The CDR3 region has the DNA TGTGCCAGCAGCTTGGAGGGACAGGGGGCGATCGGCTACACCTTC. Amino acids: CASSLEGQGAIGYTF. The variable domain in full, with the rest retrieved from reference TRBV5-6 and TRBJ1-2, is DAGVTQSPTHLIKTRGQQVTLRCSPKSGHDTVSWYQQALGQGPQFIFQYYEEEERQRGNFPDRFSGHQFPNYSSELNVNALLLGDSALYLCASSLEGQGAIGYTFGSGTRLTVV.

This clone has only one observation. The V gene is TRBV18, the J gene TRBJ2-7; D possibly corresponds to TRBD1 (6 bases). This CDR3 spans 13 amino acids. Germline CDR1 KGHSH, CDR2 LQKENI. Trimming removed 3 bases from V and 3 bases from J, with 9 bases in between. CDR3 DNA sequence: TGTGCCAGCTCACCGGACAGTAACTACGAGCAGTACTTC. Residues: CASSPDSNYEQYF.

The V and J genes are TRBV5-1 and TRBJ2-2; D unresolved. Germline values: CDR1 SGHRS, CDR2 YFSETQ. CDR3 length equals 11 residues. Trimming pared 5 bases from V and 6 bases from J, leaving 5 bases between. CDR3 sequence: CASRVSGELFF. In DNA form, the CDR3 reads TGCGCCAGCAGAGTCTCCGGGGAGCTGTTTTTT.

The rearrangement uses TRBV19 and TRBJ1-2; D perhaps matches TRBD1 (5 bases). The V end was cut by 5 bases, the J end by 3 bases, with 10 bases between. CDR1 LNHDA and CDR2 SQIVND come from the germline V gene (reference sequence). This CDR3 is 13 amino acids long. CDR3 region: CASSWGDDYGYTF. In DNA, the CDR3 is TGTGCCAGTAGTTGGGGGGACGACTATGGCTACACCTTC. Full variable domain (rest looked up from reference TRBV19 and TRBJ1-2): DGGITQSPKYLFRKEGQNVTLSCEQNLNHDAMYWYRQDPGQGLRLIYYSQIVNDFQKGDIAEGYSVSREKKESFPLTVTSAQKNPTAFYLCASSWGDDYGYTFGSGTRLTVV.

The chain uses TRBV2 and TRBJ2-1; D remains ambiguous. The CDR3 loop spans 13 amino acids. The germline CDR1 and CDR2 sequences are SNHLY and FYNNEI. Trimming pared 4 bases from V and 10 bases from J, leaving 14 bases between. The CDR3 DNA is TGTGCCAGCAGTGTCATTGTTCCGGCCGAGCAGTTCTTC. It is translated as CASSVIVPAEQFF.

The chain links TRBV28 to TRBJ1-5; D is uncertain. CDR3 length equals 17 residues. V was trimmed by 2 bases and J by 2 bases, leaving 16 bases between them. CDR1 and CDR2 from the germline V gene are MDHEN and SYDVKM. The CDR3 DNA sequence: TGTGCCAGCAGTTTAATTGAGGGCCTTTGGGGCAATCAGCCCCAGCATTTT. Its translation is CASSLIEGLWGNQPQHF.

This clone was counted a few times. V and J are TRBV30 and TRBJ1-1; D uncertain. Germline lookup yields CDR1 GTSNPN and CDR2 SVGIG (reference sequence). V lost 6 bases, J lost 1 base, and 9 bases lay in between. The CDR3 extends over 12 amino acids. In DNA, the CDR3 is TGTGCCTGTCTCCCGAGGAACACTGAAGCTTTCTTT. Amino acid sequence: CACLPRNTEAFF. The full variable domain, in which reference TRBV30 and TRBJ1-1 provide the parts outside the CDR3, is SQTIHQWPATLVQPVGSPLSLECTVEGTSNPNLYWYRQAAGRGLQLLFYSVGIGQISSEVPQNLSASRPQDRQFILSSKKLLLSDSGFYLCACLPRNTEAFFGQGTRLTVV.

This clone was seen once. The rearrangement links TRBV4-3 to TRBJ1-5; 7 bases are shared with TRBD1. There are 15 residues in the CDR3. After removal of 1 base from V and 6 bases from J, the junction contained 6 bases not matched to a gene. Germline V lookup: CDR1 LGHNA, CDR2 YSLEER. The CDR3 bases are TGCGCCAGCAGCCAAGTTGTGCAGGGGGGTCAGCCCCAGCATTTT. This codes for CASSQVVQGGQPQHF.

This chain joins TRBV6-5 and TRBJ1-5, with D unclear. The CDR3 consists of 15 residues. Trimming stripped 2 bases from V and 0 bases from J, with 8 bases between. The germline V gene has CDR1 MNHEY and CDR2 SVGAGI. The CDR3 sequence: CASSYTEYSNQPQHF. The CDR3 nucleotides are TGTGCCAGCAGTTACACAGAATATAGCAATCAGCCCCAGCATTTT.

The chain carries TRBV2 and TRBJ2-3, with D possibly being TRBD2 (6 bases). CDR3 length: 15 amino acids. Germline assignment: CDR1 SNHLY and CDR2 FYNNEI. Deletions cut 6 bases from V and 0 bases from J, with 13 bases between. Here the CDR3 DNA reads TGTGCCAGCAGACCCCGGGGGTCTAGCACAGATACGCAGTATTTT. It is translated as CASRPRGSSTDTQYF.

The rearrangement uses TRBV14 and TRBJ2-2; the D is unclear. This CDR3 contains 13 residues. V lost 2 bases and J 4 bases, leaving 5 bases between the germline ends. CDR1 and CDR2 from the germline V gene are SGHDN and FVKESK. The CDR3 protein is CASSQRVTGELFF. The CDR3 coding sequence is TGTGCCAGCAGCCAAAGGGTCACCGGGGAGCTGTTTTTT.

The CDR3 is CASSYSSRPEINYEQYF. CDR3 bases: TGCGCCAGCAGCTATAGTTCCAGGCCAGAGATCAACTACGAGCAGTACTTC. The chain has TRBV5-1 and TRBJ2-7; no definite D call. The CDR3 runs to 17 residues. V was trimmed by 3 bases and J by 3 bases, leaving 22 bases between them. CDR1 SGHRS and CDR2 YFSETQ come from the germline V gene.

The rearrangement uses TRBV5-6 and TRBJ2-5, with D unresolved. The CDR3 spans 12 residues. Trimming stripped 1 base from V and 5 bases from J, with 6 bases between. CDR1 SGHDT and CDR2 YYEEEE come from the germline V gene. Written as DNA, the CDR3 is TGTGCCAGCAGCTTGAATGTGGAGACCCAGTACTTC. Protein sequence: CASSLNVETQYF.

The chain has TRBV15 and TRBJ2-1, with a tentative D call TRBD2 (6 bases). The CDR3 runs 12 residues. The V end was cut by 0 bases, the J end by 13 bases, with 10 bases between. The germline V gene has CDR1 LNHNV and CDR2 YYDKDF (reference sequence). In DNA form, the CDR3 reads TGTGCCACCAGCAGAGATGTAGCGGCACAGTTCTTC. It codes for CATSRDVAAQFF. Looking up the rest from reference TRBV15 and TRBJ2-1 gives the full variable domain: DAMVIQNPRYQVTQFGKPVTLSCSQTLNHNVMYWYQQKSSQAPKLLFHYYDKDFNNEADTPDNFQSRRPNTSFCFLDIRSPGLGDTAMYLCATSRDVAAQFFGPGTRLTVL.

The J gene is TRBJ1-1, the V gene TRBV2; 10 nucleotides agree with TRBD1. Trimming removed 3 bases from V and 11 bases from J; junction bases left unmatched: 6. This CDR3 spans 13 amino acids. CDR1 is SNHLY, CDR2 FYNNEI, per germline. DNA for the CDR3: TGTGCCAGCAGTGATCCGGGACAGGGGTACGCTTTCTTT. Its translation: CASSDPGQGYAFF. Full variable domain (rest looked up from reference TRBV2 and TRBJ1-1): EPEVTQTPSHQVTQMGQEVILRCVPISNHLYFYWYRQILGQKVEFLVSFYNNEISEKSEIFDDQFSVERPDGSNFTLKIRSTKLEDSAMYFCASSDPGQGYAFFGQGTRLTVV.

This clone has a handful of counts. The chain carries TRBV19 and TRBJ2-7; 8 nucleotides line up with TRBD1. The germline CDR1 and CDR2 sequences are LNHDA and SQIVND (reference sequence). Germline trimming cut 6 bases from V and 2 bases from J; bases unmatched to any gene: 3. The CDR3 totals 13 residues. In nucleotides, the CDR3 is TGTGCCAGTAGCCTGGACAGGGCCTACGAGCAGTACTTC. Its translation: CASSLDRAYEQYF. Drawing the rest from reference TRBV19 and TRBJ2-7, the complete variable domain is DGGITQSPKYLFRKEGQNVTLSCEQNLNHDAMYWYRQDPGQGLRLIYYSQIVNDFQKGDIAEGYSVSREKKESFPLTVTSAQKNPTAFYLCASSLDRAYEQYFGPGTRLTVT.

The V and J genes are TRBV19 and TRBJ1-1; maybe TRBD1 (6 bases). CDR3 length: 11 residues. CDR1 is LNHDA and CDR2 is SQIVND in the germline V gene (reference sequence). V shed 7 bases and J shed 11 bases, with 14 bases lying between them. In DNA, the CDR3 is TGTGCCAGTACAACCGGGGGGCCCGCTTTCTTT. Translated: CASTTGGPAFF.

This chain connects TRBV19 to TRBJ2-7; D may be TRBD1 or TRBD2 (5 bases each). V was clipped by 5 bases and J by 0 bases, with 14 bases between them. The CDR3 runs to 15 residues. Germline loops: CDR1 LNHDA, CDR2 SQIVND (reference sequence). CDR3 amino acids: CASSRISGSSYEQYF. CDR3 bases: TGTGCCAGTAGTCGGATCTCAGGGAGCTCCTACGAGCAGTACTTC.

CDR3 in amino acids: CASSGGTAFQPTLSHYNEQFF. In nucleotides, the CDR3 is TGTGCCAGTAGTGGCGGGACAGCTTTTCAACCCACTCTATCTCACTACAATGAGCAGTTCTTC. V usage is TRBV19 and J usage is TRBJ2-1; perhaps TRBD1 as D (7 bases). Germline loops: CDR1 LNHDA, CDR2 SQIVND (reference sequence). The CDR3 spans 21 residues. Trimming removed 5 bases from V and 3 bases from J, with 32 bases in between.

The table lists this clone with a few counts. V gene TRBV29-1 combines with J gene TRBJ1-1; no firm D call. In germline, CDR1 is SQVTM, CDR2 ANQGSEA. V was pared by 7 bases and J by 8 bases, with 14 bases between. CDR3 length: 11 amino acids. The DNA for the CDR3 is TGCAGCGCCCCGCTAATGTCGGAAGCTTTCTTT. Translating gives CSAPLMSEAFF. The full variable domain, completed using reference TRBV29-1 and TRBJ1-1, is SAVISQKPSRDICQRGTSLTIQCQVDSQVTMMFWYRQQPGQSLTLIATANQGSEATYESGFVIDKFPISRPNLTFSTLTVSNMSPEDSSIYLCSAPLMSEAFFGQGTRLTVV.

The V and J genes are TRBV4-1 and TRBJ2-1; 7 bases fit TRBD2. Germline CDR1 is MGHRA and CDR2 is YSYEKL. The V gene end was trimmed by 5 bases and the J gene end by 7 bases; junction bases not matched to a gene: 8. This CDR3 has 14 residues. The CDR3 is CASSGTTRYNEQFF. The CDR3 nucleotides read TGCGCCAGCAGCGGGACTACCCGATATAATGAGCAGTTCTTC.

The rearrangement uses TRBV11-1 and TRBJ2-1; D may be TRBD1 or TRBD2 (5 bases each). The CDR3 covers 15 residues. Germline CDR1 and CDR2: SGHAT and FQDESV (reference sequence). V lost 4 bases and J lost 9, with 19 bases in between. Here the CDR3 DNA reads TGTGCCAGCAGCTCCCGGGACCGGGCGGATATTGAGCAGTTCTTC. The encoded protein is CASSSRDRADIEQFF.

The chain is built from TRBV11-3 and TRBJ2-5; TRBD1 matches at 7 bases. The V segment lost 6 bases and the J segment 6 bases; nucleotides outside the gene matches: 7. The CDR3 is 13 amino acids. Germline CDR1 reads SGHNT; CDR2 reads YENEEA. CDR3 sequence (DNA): TGTGCCAGCAGTAGAGACAGGGTACAGACCCAGTACTTC. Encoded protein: CASSRDRVQTQYF.